This entry is about one T cell receptor (beta chain). This sample was included in a study of blood T cell repertoires in COVID-19. CDR1 is SGHRS and CDR2 is YFSETQ in the germline V gene. V lost 4 bases and J lost 1; bases outside the gene matches: 6. CDR3 length: 15 amino acids. Profiled with immunoSEQ multiplex PCR; TCRdb holds only in-frame clones, not every one. The sample holds more than 200,000 clones; 85% to 90% are singletons and the top ten take approximately 1.6%. J is TRBJ2-3 and V is TRBV5-1; 7 bases agree with TRBD2. The sequenced sample consisted of PBMCs or T cells enriched from blood (not recorded which). The origin of this receptor is a woman aged 45-65 years who had recovered from COVID-19. The CDR3 here is CASSQERGGTDTQYF. Written as DNA, the CDR3 is TGCGCCAGCAGCCAGGAGCGGGGCGGCACAGATACGCAGTATTTT.